Below, one TCR beta chain is given with its context. The data were obtained in a study of blood T cell repertoires in COVID-19. Study as a whole: The United States, Italy and Spain were the sources of the acute and convalescent COVID-19 samples. T cells, B-cell-depleted T cells, or PBMCs supplied cDNA or gDNA.

In the original workflow: Quantification of nucleated cells was approximated via reference gene primer amplification. The protocol was immunoSEQ multiplex PCR, while the TCRdb copy is restricted to in-frame clones and leaves out a portion. D and trimming were read from the DNA, whereas the V and J calls and clone size are those reported in that table. The repertoire holds fewer than 45,000 clones, around 85% seen once, with roughly 38% in the top ten. Sample: peripheral blood. This sequence was found in a man aged 35 to 55 with active or convalescent COVID-19.

The CDR3 protein is CASSEGWGHLTTTNEKLFF. In DNA form, the CDR3 reads TGTGCCAGCAGTGAAGGTTGGGGACACCTTACTACAACTAATGAAAAACTGTTTTTT. The chain recombines TRBV6-1 with TRBJ1-4, with D perhaps matching TRBD1 (6 bases). The germline V and J ends were trimmed by 1 base and 0 bases, with 18 bases remaining between them. CDR1 is MNHNS and CDR2 is SASEGT in the germline V gene. This CDR3 is built from 19 residues.